One and the same sample provided the 3 T cell receptor beta chains below, sequenced in a study of shared clonotypes between healthy human individuals. Positively selected for CCR7, the CD45RO-negative cells used as naive CD8 cells excluded terminally differentiated effector memory CD45RA+ cells. Profiled with immunoSEQ multiplex PCR; TCRdb holds only in-frame clones, not every one. Of 750,000 to 1,000,000 clones listed, roughly 92% were seen once; the top ten hold nearly 25%. Sequenced material: naive CD8+ T cells sorted from blood. The receptor source for this set is a man younger than 45 in good health.

This clone was counted once. J is TRBJ2-1 and V is TRBV2; either TRBD1 or TRBD2 may supply D (5 bases each). CDR1 is SNHLY, CDR2 FYNNEI, per germline. This CDR3 region has 12 residues. Trimming shortened V by 8 bases and J by 4 bases, and 9 bases separated the two germline ends. CDR3 DNA: TGTGCCAGCTTGGGACGTTACAATGAGCAGTTCTTC. Translated: CASLGRYNEQFF.

The chain employs TRBV7-9 and TRBJ1-2, with D unresolved. Between the trimmed V and J ends, which lost 5 bases and 4 bases, there was a span of 5 bases. This CDR3 has 11 residues. Germline lookup yields CDR1 SEHNR and CDR2 FQNEAQ (reference sequence). The CDR3 loop is CASSPTYGYTF. In DNA form, the CDR3 reads TGTGCCAGCAGCCCTACCTATGGCTACACCTTC.

V gene TRBV28 combines with J gene TRBJ2-2; 9 bases are shared with TRBD1. V lost 4 bases to trimming and J lost 3 bases; unmatched junction nucleotides: 3. The CDR3 is 15 residues long. CDR1 and CDR2 from the germline V gene are MDHEN and SYDVKM. Here the CDR3 DNA reads TGTGCCAGCAGTTCCGGGACAGGGCACACCGGGGAGCTGTTTTTT. The encoded protein is CASSSGTGHTGELFF.